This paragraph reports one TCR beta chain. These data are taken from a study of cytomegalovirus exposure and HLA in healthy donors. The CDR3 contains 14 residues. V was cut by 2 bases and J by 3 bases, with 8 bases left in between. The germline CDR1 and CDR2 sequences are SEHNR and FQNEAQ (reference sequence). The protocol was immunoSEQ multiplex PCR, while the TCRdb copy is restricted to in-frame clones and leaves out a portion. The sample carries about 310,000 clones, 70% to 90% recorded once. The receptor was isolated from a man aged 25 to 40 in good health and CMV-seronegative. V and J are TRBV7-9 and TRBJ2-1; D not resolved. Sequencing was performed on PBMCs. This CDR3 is CASSLLLNYNEQFF. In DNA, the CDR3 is TGTGCCAGCAGCTTATTACTAAACTACAATGAGCAGTTCTTC. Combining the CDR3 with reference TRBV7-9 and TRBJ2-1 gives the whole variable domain DTGVSQNPRHKITKRGQNVTFRCDPISEHNRLYWYRQTLGQGPEFLTYFQNEAQLEKSRLLSDRFSAERPKGSFSTLEIQRTEQGDSAMYLCASSLLLNYNEQFFGPGTRLTVL.